This T cell receptor beta chain was obtained from a study of blood T cells in healthy people across ages (dated by TCRdb to 2013 to 2016). Turning to the overall study: Template switching captured roughly one uniquely barcoded TCR beta cDNA molecule per two T cells in model experiments. Age-related changes in TCR beta repertoire diversity were measured in the study by deep sequencing normalized with unique cDNA molecular identifiers. To avoid experimental bias, donors of different ages were spread randomly across the sequencing lanes. Donors were grouped into four age groups: young (average 16 years), middle-aged (around 39), aged (approximately 58) and long-lived (approximately 75). For two donors (one aged 18 to 30 and one aged 80 or older), the study analyzed two additional independent replicas of 1 million unique cDNA reads from the same blood draw. The paper's findings and limits, for the study overall: Bulk unsorted PBMC profiling prevented conclusive comparison of naive and antigen-experienced compartments. As age increased, observed TCR beta diversity per million T cells dropped in a roughly linear way, and a significant reduction was already evident by age around 41. The CMV infection status of donors was not known, potentially confounding age-related changes in expanded clonotypes. Compared with the aged group, the long-lived group had more naive CD4+ T cells, fewer expanded clones and increased TCR diversity, suggesting age selection. Estimates of total diversity based on one million sequenced T cells were considered lower bounds and underestimates. There was a strong correlation between observed TCR beta diversity and the percentage of naive T cells measured by flow cytometry.

Systemically healthy Caucasian individuals from Russia, around 39 in total and aged about 6 to 95 years, were included as donors. Each donor gave around 9 milliliters of peripheral blood, collected into EDTA-treated Vacutainer tubes. Ficoll-Paque density-gradient centrifugation was used to isolate PBMCs, with at least 7 million obtained per sample. Trizol reagent was used to extract total RNA from PBMCs, with at least 6 micrograms per sample. Naive CD45RAhigh/CD27high T cell percentages were measured by flow cytometry on a PBMC aliquot from every donor. V sheds 4 bases and J sheds 0 bases, leaving 4 bases between their ends. In the germline V gene, CDR1 corresponds to SQVTM and CDR2 to ANQGSEA. The CDR3 contains 13 residues, cysteine and phenylalanine counted. Only the CDR3 region is kept as DNA, spanning 39 bases read in frame from base 1. This clonotype was observed a few times. The target of this receptor is not known. No base qualities exist here, and no much larger clone lies one base off it.

Receptors were amplified or captured by 5' RACE. Sequencing was carried out with an Illumina HiSeq 2500. The second PCR ran for roughly 7 to 11 cycles and used a J-beta primer mix along with a sample-barcoded 5' primer. A template-switch 5' adaptor carrying 12 random nucleotides introduced a unique molecular identifier onto each TCR beta cDNA molecule. At least 2.5 million CDR3-containing paired-end reads were obtained from each sample. First-strand cDNA was synthesized from all RNA with the Mint cDNA synthesis kit, primed by a TRBC-specific oligonucleotide. After uracil-DNA glycosylase treatment, a first 18-cycle PCR used universal primers M1SS and BC2_uni_R on all cDNA. From the authors' description of their analysis: Each sample was normalized by randomly selecting 1 million high-quality reads, each carrying a distinct molecular identifier. Instead of being binned into consensus sequences, reads with shared molecular identifiers were discarded. MiTCR, run with a Q25 quality threshold and the strictest error-elimination algorithm, handled CDR3 identification, clonotype clustering and error correction. A nonparametric unseen species model using Euler transformation provided a lower-bound estimate of total TCR beta diversity. TCRdb applied fastp at Q25 and MiXCR to the public reads, then kept only in-frame beta chains. All rows with the same CDR3 protein become a single entry with the most common DNA and genes. TCRdb assigned the V and J calls; the authors' analysis was not used. Counted in this sample were 800,000 to 900,000 distinct CDR3 sequences; approximately 59% of them appeared once. The ten largest clones capture roughly a quarter of the sample.

Sequencing was performed on blood. The clonotype originates from a man aged 25-45 years in good health. The receptor chain draws on TRBV29-1 and TRBJ2-6, with the identity of the D gene unclear. CDR3 sequence: CSVVVSGANVLTF. Here is the DNA: TGCAGCGTTGTGGTCTCTGGGGCCAACGTCCTGACTTTC.